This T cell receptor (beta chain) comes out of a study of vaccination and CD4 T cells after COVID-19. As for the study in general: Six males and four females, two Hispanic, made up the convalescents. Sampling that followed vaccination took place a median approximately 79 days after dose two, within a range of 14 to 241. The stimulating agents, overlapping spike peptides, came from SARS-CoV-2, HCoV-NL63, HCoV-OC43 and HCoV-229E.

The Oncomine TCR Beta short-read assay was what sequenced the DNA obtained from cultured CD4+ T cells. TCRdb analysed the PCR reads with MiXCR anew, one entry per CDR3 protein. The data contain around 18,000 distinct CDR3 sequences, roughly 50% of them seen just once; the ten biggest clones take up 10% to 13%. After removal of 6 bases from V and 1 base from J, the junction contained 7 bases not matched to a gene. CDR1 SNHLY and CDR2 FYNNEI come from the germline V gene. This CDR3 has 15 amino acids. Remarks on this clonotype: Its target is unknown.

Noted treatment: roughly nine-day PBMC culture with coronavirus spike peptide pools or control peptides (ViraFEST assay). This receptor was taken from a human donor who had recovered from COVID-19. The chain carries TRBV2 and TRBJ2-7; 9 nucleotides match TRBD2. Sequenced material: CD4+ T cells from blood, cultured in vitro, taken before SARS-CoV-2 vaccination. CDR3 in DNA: TGTGCCAGCAGCTCAACTAGCGGGCTTTCCTACGAGCAGTACTTC. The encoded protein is CASSSTSGLSYEQYF.